One and the same sample provided the 20 T cell receptor beta chains below, sequenced in a study of beta chain features in type 1 diabetes. These receptors have no identified antigens. Study conclusions and caveats: Shortening of TCRB CDR3s, moderate but significant, appeared in all four CD4+ subsets of Type 1 diabetes patients.

The study reverse transcribed the entire isolated RNA, so it sequenced expressed TCRB transcripts. Repertoires were generated with immunoSEQ multiplex PCR, while TCRdb's copy carries only in-frame clones and drops some. Here the sample spans 250,000 to 350,000 clones, 14% being singletons. The sample taken for sequencing was naive CD4+ T cells from blood. All receptors derive from a man aged 30 to 45 with type 1 diabetes.

The chain joins TRBV6-1 to TRBJ2-1; TRBD2 aligns across 7 bases. J was trimmed by 5 bases and V by 5 bases; bases with no gene match: 6. This CDR3 has 14 residues. Germline V gives CDR1 MNHNS, CDR2 SASEGT. The CDR3 DNA is TGTGCCAGCAGTTTGTGGGAGGGTGACAATGAGCAGTTCTTC. Translating it yields CASSLWEGDNEQFF.

CDR3 region: CASSQDWAAGLYNEQFF. Written as DNA, the CDR3 is TGTGCCAGCAGCCAAGATTGGGCAGCGGGACTCTACAATGAGCAGTTCTTC. The rearrangement uses TRBV4-2 and TRBJ2-1; TRBD2 matches 7 bases. The CDR3 is made up of 17 amino acids. With 0 bases clipped from V and 3 bases from J, the junction kept 8 bases outside the gene matches. In germline, CDR1 is LGHNA, CDR2 YNFKEQ.

This chain joins TRBV11-2 and TRBJ2-3; 9 positions match TRBD2. From germline, CDR1 is SGHAT and CDR2 FQNNGV. With 2 bases clipped from V and 5 bases from J, the junction kept 5 bases outside the gene matches. The length of the CDR3 is 15 residues. This CDR3 is CASSLQAGGVDTQYF. CDR3 DNA: TGTGCCAGCAGCTTACAAGCGGGAGGCGTAGATACGCAGTATTTT.

This chain links TRBV28 with TRBJ1-2; D is undetermined. V lost 3 bases to trimming and J lost 2 bases, with 7 bases between them. The CDR3 is 13 amino acids. The germline CDR1 and CDR2 sequences are MDHEN and SYDVKM. The CDR3 reads CASSLRVNYGYTF. The CDR3, as DNA: TGTGCCAGCAGTTTGAGGGTAAACTATGGCTACACCTTC.

V usage is TRBV19 and J usage is TRBJ2-1, with D unresolved. The CDR3 consists of 14 residues. CDR1 is LNHDA and CDR2 is SQIVND in the germline V gene (reference sequence). Trimming shortened V by 7 bases and J by 0 bases, and 10 bases separated the two germline ends. DNA of the CDR3: TGTGCCAGTAAGAGGTCTTTCTCCTACAATGAGCAGTTCTTC. Its protein product is CASKRSFSYNEQFF.

V is TRBV4-1 and J is TRBJ2-2; a possible D gene is TRBD1 (5 bases). The CDR3 runs to 12 residues. Trimming shortened V by 4 bases and J by 9 bases, and 9 bases separated the two germline ends. CDR1 and CDR2 (germline): MGHRA, YSYEKL. The CDR3 nucleotides read TGCGCCAGCAGCCTCTGGGGCCGGGAGCTGTTTTTT. Amino acid sequence: CASSLWGRELFF.

The chain couples TRBV5-1 to TRBJ2-3, with TRBD2 matching over 7 bases. This CDR3 region has 13 residues. The germline V gene has CDR1 SGHRS and CDR2 YFSETQ. V trimming: 4 bases; J trimming: 3 bases; junction bases outside the gene matches: 2. DNA of the CDR3: TGCGCCAGCAGCACCGGGGGGACAGATACGCAGTATTTT. It yields the protein CASSTGGTDTQYF.

In this sample, this clone turned up a few times. CDR3 sequence (DNA): TGTGCCAGCAGCAAACTAGCGGCCCGTTACGAGCAGTACTTC. Amino acid sequence: CASSKLAARYEQYF. The chain links TRBV14 to TRBJ2-7, with 8 nucleotides matching TRBD2. In germline, CDR1 is SGHDN, CDR2 FVKESK. This CDR3 region has 14 residues. V trimming: 5 bases; J trimming: 4 bases; junction bases outside the gene matches: 7.

The V call is TRBV10-3, the J call TRBJ1-2; TRBD1 is a possible D gene (6 bases). This CDR3 is 18 amino acids long. The germline gives CDR1 ENHRY, CDR2 SYGVKD. V was cut by 2 bases and J by 3 bases, with 22 bases left in between. This CDR3 is CAISEVPSTGSSDYGYTF. The CDR3 DNA reads as TGTGCCATCAGTGAGGTCCCCTCGACAGGCAGTAGCGACTATGGCTACACCTTC.

A few counts support this clone. V usage is TRBV7-9 and J usage is TRBJ2-1, with 7 bases identical to TRBD2. The CDR3 has 15 amino acids. V lost 1 base, J lost 5 bases, and 5 bases stayed unmatched. Per the germline V gene, CDR1 is SEHNR and CDR2 is FQNEAQ (reference sequence). The CDR3 here is CASSLGGGSNNEQFF. The CDR3 DNA reads as TGTGCCAGCAGCTTAGGGGGGGGTTCCAACAATGAGCAGTTCTTC.

This clone turned up a few times. The V call is TRBV6-1, the J call TRBJ2-7; TRBD1 is a possible D gene (5 bases). V lost 11 bases and J 3 bases, leaving 17 bases between the germline ends. Germline CDR1 is MNHNS and CDR2 is SASEGT. The CDR3 is 13 amino acids. The CDR3 protein is CALSSTASYEQYF. The CDR3 coding sequence is TGTGCCCTGAGCTCGACAGCTAGCTACGAGCAGTACTTC.

The chain has TRBV15 and TRBJ2-1; TRBD1 is a possible D gene (6 bases). The V and J ends lost 0 bases and 10 bases respectively, with 16 bases between them. CDR3 length equals 15 residues. From germline, CDR1 is LNHNV and CDR2 YYDKDF (reference sequence). The CDR3 sequence: CATSRDQVGAREQFF. The CDR3 nucleotides read TGTGCCACCAGCAGAGATCAGGTGGGGGCGAGGGAGCAGTTCTTC. The full variable domain, completed using reference TRBV15 and TRBJ2-1, is DAMVIQNPRYQVTQFGKPVTLSCSQTLNHNVMYWYQQKSSQAPKLLFHYYDKDFNNEADTPDNFQSRRPNTSFCFLDIRSPGLGDTAMYLCATSRDQVGAREQFFGPGTRLTVL.

This clone was observed a handful of times. In the same sample, other DNA sequences code for this CDR3. The chain links TRBV29-1 to TRBJ1-1; 7 bases map to TRBD1. Germline-derived CDR1 and CDR2 are SQVTM and ANQGSEA. This CDR3 has 13 amino acids. V was clipped by 1 base and J by 2 bases; unmatched bases: 1. In DNA form, the CDR3 reads TGCAGCGTTGAAGGACAGGGAAACACTGAAGCTTTCTTT. The encoded protein is CSVEGQGNTEAFF.

The rearrangement uses TRBV4-2 and TRBJ2-7, with TRBD2 as a possible D gene (5 bases). Trimming removed 1 base at V and 3 bases at J, with 13 bases between. Per germline, CDR1 LGHNA and CDR2 YNFKEQ. The CDR3 spans 15 residues. For the CDR3, the DNA is TGTGCCAGCAGCCAAGGCCTTAGCGATAACTACGAGCAGTACTTC. Its translation is CASSQGLSDNYEQYF.

V usage is TRBV7-3 and J usage is TRBJ2-5; D might be TRBD2 (5 bases). Trimming pared 3 bases from V and 5 bases from J, leaving 10 bases between. CDR1 is SGHTA, CDR2 FQGTGA, per germline. The CDR3 sequence is 13 residues long. Here the CDR3 DNA reads TGTGCCAGCAGCTTCAGGACTGAGGAGACCCAGTACTTC. Translated, it gives CASSFRTEETQYF.

The chain recombines TRBV5-1 with TRBJ2-7, with D possibly being TRBD2 (5 bases). Germline V gene sequence: CDR1 SGHRS, CDR2 YFSETQ. The CDR3 extends over 15 amino acids. Trimming cost V 3 bases and J 0 bases, with 13 bases left between them. CDR3 sequence: CASSSGLISSYEQYF. The CDR3 DNA is TGCGCCAGCAGCTCCGGACTCATTAGCTCCTACGAGCAGTACTTC.

The chain is built from TRBV28 and TRBJ1-2; perhaps TRBD1 as D (5 bases). The germline V and J ends were trimmed by 10 bases and 9 bases, with 18 bases remaining between them. Germline loops: CDR1 MDHEN, CDR2 SYDVKM. The CDR3 consists of 12 residues. This CDR3 is CATEPQGGRYTF. DNA for the CDR3: TGTGCCACCGAACCCCAGGGTGGTCGCTACACCTTC.

This clone came up a few times. The chain couples TRBV4-1 to TRBJ1-2; TRBD1 might be the D (5 bases). The germline V and J ends were trimmed by 2 bases and 0 bases, with 16 bases remaining between them. Germline CDR1 is MGHRA and CDR2 is YSYEKL. This CDR3 is built from 17 residues. The CDR3 reads CASSQSKTDNPNYGYTF. CDR3 in DNA: TGCGCCAGCAGCCAATCAAAGACAGATAACCCTAACTATGGCTACACCTTC.

This clone was counted between two and nine times. V and J are TRBV7-2 and TRBJ2-5, with D uncertain. This CDR3 is built from 13 residues. V shed 5 bases and J shed 0 bases, with 7 bases lying between them. Germline values: CDR1 SGHTA, CDR2 FQGNSA. The CDR3 sequence: CASSRENQETQYF. The CDR3 nucleotides read TGTGCCAGCAGCCGAGAAAACCAAGAGACCCAGTACTTC.

This sequence joins TRBV4-2 and TRBJ2-7; D remains unclear. Germline CDR1 LGHNA, CDR2 YNFKEQ. This CDR3 comprises 14 residues. V gave up 0 bases and J gave up 2 bases, with 8 bases separating them. The CDR3 protein is CASSQERLAYEQYF. CDR3 DNA sequence: TGTGCCAGCAGCCAAGAGAGGCTAGCCTACGAGCAGTACTTC.